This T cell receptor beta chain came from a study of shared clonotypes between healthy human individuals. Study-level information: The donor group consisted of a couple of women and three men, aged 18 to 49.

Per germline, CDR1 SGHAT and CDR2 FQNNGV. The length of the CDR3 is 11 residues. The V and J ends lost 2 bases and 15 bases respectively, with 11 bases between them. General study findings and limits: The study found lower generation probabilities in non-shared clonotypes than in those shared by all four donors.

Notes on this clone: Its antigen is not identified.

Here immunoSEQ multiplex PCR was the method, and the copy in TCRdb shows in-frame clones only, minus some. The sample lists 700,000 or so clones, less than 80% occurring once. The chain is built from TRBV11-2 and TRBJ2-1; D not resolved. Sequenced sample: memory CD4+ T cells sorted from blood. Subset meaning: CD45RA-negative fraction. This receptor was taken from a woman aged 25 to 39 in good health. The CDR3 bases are TGTGCCAGCAGCTTACTGTACCGGCGGTTCTTC. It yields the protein CASSLLYRRFF.